Listed below are T cell receptor beta chains from one sample, sequenced in a study of STAT3 mutations in large granular lymphocyte leukemia. Using immunoSEQ multiplex PCR, the repertoire was profiled, and TCRdb retains in-frame clones only, with some absent. The top ten clones hold roughly 31% of a sample with roughly 13,000 clones, roughly 90% of them seen once. Sequenced input: peripheral blood mononuclear cells. Receptors originate from a middle-aged man with T-cell large granular lymphocyte leukemia. Some clones in this sample may be carry-over from other donors' samples. Both conserved end residues are trimmed from each CDR3.

TRBJ1-2	TRBV11-1	ASSTNGGAERYT
TRBJ2-5	TRBV7-2	ASNPHGFQETQY
TRBJ2-1	TRBV6-5	ASMSSYNEQF
TRBJ1-6	TRBV9	ASSVEAFLGNSPLH
TRBJ2-1	TRBV14	ASSSLRGGAYNEQF
TRBJ2-3	TRBV11-2	ASSHLDTQY
TRBJ2-1	TRBV7-2	ASSLYGDNEQF
TRBJ2-2	TRBV11-2	ASSLVQSGELF
TRBJ2-6	TRBV5-4	ASSLEGLSGANVLT
TRBJ1-1	TRBV2	ANSRDRNTEAF
TRBJ2-7	TRBV4-3	ASSQDRRTYEQY
TRBJ2-1	TRBV10-3	AISEYRGAGQF
TRBJ2-5	TRBV11-3	ASSASAGADFETQY
TRBJ1-1	TRBV7-6	ASTPERGTEAF
TRBJ2-7	TRBV5-1	ASSKDSGPV